This T cell receptor beta chain was profiled in a study of T cells after yellow fever vaccination. Overall study results and limits: Weaker overall, the secondary response nonetheless peaked faster (day 5 versus 15).

V dropped 1 base and J dropped 15 bases, with 7 bases sitting between them. Germline CDR1 is LGHNA and CDR2 is YNFKEQ. The CDR3 length is 11 residues. As to this clonotype: No antigen is known for it.

TCRdb reprocessed the 5' RACE reads via MiXCR and lists one record per CDR3 protein. In the table there are a few hundred thousand distinct CDR3 sequences, 4.1% of which are singletons. This sequence originates from a man younger than 35 who received the YFV17D yellow fever vaccine. The sample here was PBMCs, taken 5 days after the yellow fever booster vaccination. This chain uses TRBV4-2 with TRBJ1-6; a weak D match, TRBD1 (5 bases). The CDR3, as DNA: TGTGCCAGCAGCCAAGGAGGGGTCCTCCACTTT. Amino acid sequence: CASSQGGVLHF.